These 21 T cell receptor beta chains were sequenced from one sample in a study of CD8+ T cells in alopecia areata. Sequencing relied on a cDNA template that was reverse transcribed from extracted RNA. Here immunoSEQ multiplex PCR was the method, and the copy in TCRdb shows in-frame clones only, minus some. This sample has about 110,000 clones, with 45% to 70% found just once. Sequenced material: CD8+ T cells sorted from blood. The receptors were gathered from a human donor in good health.

This clone was detected only a few times. This chain joins TRBV2 and TRBJ2-4; D unclear. The CDR3 is made up of 14 amino acids. Trimming took off 8 bases at V and 0 bases at J, with 11 bases between the two ends. Germline-derived CDR1 and CDR2 are SNHLY and FYNNEI. The CDR3 spells CASASPLAKNIQYF. The CDR3 DNA is TGTGCCAGCGCCTCGCCGCTAGCCAAAAACATTCAGTACTTC.

The chain joins TRBV18 to TRBJ1-2, with D uncertain. The CDR3 totals 14 residues. V gave up 6 bases and J gave up 4 bases, with 15 bases separating them. Germline lookup yields CDR1 KGHSH and CDR2 LQKENI. CDR3 loop: CASSFRTWGYGYTF. The CDR3 DNA is TGTGCCAGCTCTTTTCGGACGTGGGGCTATGGCTACACCTTC.

This chain connects TRBV9 to TRBJ2-5; either TRBD1 or TRBD2 may supply D (5 bases each). V lost 2 bases and J 5 bases, leaving 16 bases between the germline ends. There are 15 residues in the CDR3. Germline loops: CDR1 SGDLS, CDR2 YYNGEE. CDR3 DNA sequence: TGTGCCAGCAGCGTTGATGAGGGGTCGGGGGAGACCCAGTACTTC. The encoded protein is CASSVDEGSGETQYF.

Concerning this clone: Germline and junction disagree at one end, which may indicate a read error. V is TRBV7-7 and J is TRBJ2-1; 8 nucleotides agree with TRBD2. CDR1 and CDR2 (germline): SSHAT, FNYEAQ (reference sequence). The CDR3 contains 15 residues. In DNA, the CDR3 is TGTGCTAGCAGTCCGGCGGGGGGCTCCTACAATGAGCAGTTCTTC. This encodes CASSPAGGSYNEQFF. Combining the CDR3 with reference TRBV7-7 and TRBJ2-1 gives the whole variable domain GAGVSQSPRYKVTKRGQDVTLRCDPISSHATLYWYQQALGQGPEFLTYFNYEAQPDKSGLPSDRFSAERPEGSISTLTIQRTEQRDSAMYRCASSPAGGSYNEQFFGPGTRLTVL.

The V call is TRBV9, the J call TRBJ2-7; D ambiguous. The germline CDR1 and CDR2 sequences are SGDLS and YYNGEE. Trimming removed 0 bases from V and 5 bases from J, with 15 bases in between. This CDR3 comprises 15 residues. CDR3 DNA: TGTGCCAGCAGCGTAGACGGCAGGTTGGTGAACGAGCAGTACTTC. Protein sequence: CASSVDGRLVNEQYF.

The CDR3 region is CAIAGPSGTDTQYF. Here the CDR3 DNA reads TGTGCCATCGCTGGTCCGTCGGGCACAGATACGCAGTATTTT. The rearrangement joins TRBV15 to TRBJ2-3; no reliable D call. V lost 10 bases and J 1 base, leaving 15 bases between the germline ends. This CDR3 has 14 amino acids. Germline V gene sequence: CDR1 LNHNV, CDR2 YYDKDF (reference sequence). The full variable domain, its missing parts supplied by reference TRBV15 and TRBJ2-3, is DAMVIQNPRYQVTQFGKPVTLSCSQTLNHNVMYWYQQKSSQAPKLLFHYYDKDFNNEADTPDNFQSRRPNTSFCFLDIRSPGLGDTAMYLCAIAGPSGTDTQYFGPGTRLTVL.

The V call is TRBV27, the J call TRBJ2-3; 7 nucleotides match TRBD1. From germline, CDR1 is MNHEY and CDR2 SMNVEV (reference sequence). The CDR3 is 16 amino acids. The V gene end was trimmed by 0 bases and the J gene end by 1 base; junction bases not matched to a gene: 4. The CDR3 region is CASSLSKGAGTDTQYF. CDR3 nucleotides: TGTGCCAGCAGTTTATCTAAGGGGGCCGGCACAGATACGCAGTATTTT.

This clone came up a few times. The chain carries TRBV27 and TRBJ2-7; 7 bases match TRBD1. This CDR3 contains 13 residues. The V segment lost 8 bases and the J segment 3 bases; nucleotides outside the gene matches: 7. CDR1 MNHEY and CDR2 SMNVEV come from the germline V gene (reference sequence). The CDR3 coding sequence is TGTGCCAGCGCCGACAGGGCTATCTACGAGCAGTACTTC. It translates to CASADRAIYEQYF.

This clone was observed a few times. The sample holds other DNA sequences that translate to the same CDR3. The V call is TRBV5-6, the J call TRBJ1-1; no reliable D call. With 0 bases removed from V and 2 bases from J, the gap between germline ends came to 5 bases. This CDR3 has 13 amino acids. Germline values: CDR1 SGHDT, CDR2 YYEEEE. In DNA form, the CDR3 reads TGTGCCAGCAGCTTGGGCGGTAACACTGAAGCTTTCTTT. It specifies CASSLGGNTEAFF.

The chain has TRBV19 and TRBJ1-1; no definite D call. This CDR3 is 12 amino acids long. Looked up from germline, CDR1 is LNHDA and CDR2 is SQIVND (reference sequence). The germline V and J ends were trimmed by 4 bases and 5 bases, with 8 bases remaining between them. In nucleotides, the CDR3 is TGTGCCAGTAGTAGTGGGTGGACTGAAGCTTTCTTT. It translates to CASSSGWTEAFF.

This clone was counted a few times. The chain employs TRBV28 and TRBJ2-7, with 7 positions matching TRBD1. The germline V gene has CDR1 MDHEN and CDR2 SYDVKM. The CDR3 loop spans 14 amino acids. V lost 6 bases and J lost 3; bases outside the gene matches: 8. CDR3 loop: CASRQGFMIYEQYF. In DNA, the CDR3 is TGTGCCAGCAGACAGGGGTTTATGATCTACGAGCAGTACTTC.

V and J are TRBV5-6 and TRBJ1-3; possible D gene TRBD1, 5 bases. Germline V gene lookup returns CDR1 SGHDT and CDR2 YYEEEE. This CDR3 is 16 amino acids long. Trimming left V 4 bases short and J 0 bases short, with 14 bases between. In DNA form, the CDR3 reads TGTGCCAGCAGCGTCTTGGGGGATTACTCTGGAAACACCATATATTTT. Protein product: CASSVLGDYSGNTIYF.

This rearrangement joins TRBV30 to TRBJ2-7; D possibly corresponds to TRBD2 (6 bases). Germline values: CDR1 GTSNPN, CDR2 SVGIG (reference sequence). The CDR3 runs 14 residues. V lost 4 bases and J lost 3, with 16 bases in between. In DNA, the CDR3 is TGTGCCTGGACTAAACCGGGGGAGAACTACGAGCAGTACTTC. As protein: CAWTKPGENYEQYF.

In its sample, this clone was seen a few times. The rearrangement links TRBV19 to TRBJ1-1, with D possibly matching TRBD1 (6 bases). The CDR3 contains 12 residues. V gave up 7 bases and J gave up 8 bases, with 14 bases separating them. Per germline, CDR1 LNHDA and CDR2 SQIVND (reference sequence). The CDR3 loop is CASKGVGTEAFF. The DNA of the CDR3 is TGTGCCAGTAAGGGGGTCGGGACCGAAGCTTTCTTT.

In this sample, this clone turned up a few times. Other DNA sequences from this sample encode an identical CDR3 as well. The chain uses TRBV5-6 and TRBJ2-5, with 7 bases that match TRBD1. Germline V gene sequence: CDR1 SGHDT, CDR2 YYEEEE. V was pared by 2 bases and J by 1 base, with 2 bases of the junction left unmatched. The CDR3 is 14 amino acids. The CDR3 DNA sequence: TGTGCCAGCAGCTTAGGGGGCTCCCAAGAGACCCAGTACTTC. This gives the protein CASSLGGSQETQYF.

In its sample, this clone was seen a few times. The V and J genes are TRBV5-6 and TRBJ2-7, with D maybe TRBD2 (5 bases). CDR1 is SGHDT and CDR2 is YYEEEE in the germline V gene. The CDR3 loop spans 14 amino acids. V dropped 4 bases and J dropped 1 base, with 12 bases sitting between them. In nucleotides, the CDR3 is TGTGCCAGCAGCCCGGGATGGGGTTCCTACGAGCAGTACTTC. As protein: CASSPGWGSYEQYF.

The rearrangement links TRBV15 to TRBJ2-2; tentative D call: TRBD2 (5 bases). V shed 4 bases and J shed 5 bases, with 23 bases lying between them. CDR1 is LNHNV and CDR2 is YYDKDF in the germline V gene (reference sequence). This CDR3 contains 18 residues. This CDR3 is CATSMNIVGIHLTGELFF. The DNA of the CDR3 is TGTGCCACCAGCATGAACATAGTCGGGATACATTTGACCGGGGAGCTGTTTTTT.

The chain employs TRBV13 and TRBJ2-1, with D perhaps TRBD2 (5 bases). The germline CDR1 and CDR2 sequences are PRHDT and FYEKMQ (reference sequence). V was pared by 4 bases and J by 0 bases, with 13 bases between. The CDR3 covers 16 residues. CDR3 loop: CASSSPGNSSYNEQFF. DNA of the CDR3: TGTGCCAGCAGCTCTCCGGGAAACAGCTCCTACAATGAGCAGTTCTTC.

This chain uses TRBV28 with TRBJ1-5, with D possibly matching TRBD1 (5 bases). Germline CDR1 is MDHEN and CDR2 is SYDVKM. The CDR3 sequence is 13 residues long. V was shortened by 4 bases and J by 6 bases, with 10 bases between the two germline ends. CDR3 coding DNA: TGTGCCAGCAGTTCCCCCGGGGCTCAGCCCCAGCATTTT. Translation: CASSSPGAQPQHF. Filled out from reference TRBV28 and TRBJ1-5, the complete variable domain reads DVKVTQSSRYLVKRTGEKVFLECVQDMDHENMFWYRQDPGLGLRLIYFSYDVKMKEKGDIPEGYSVSREKKERFSLILESASTNQTSMYLCASSSPGAQPQHFGDGTRLSIL.

The rearrangement uses TRBV9 and TRBJ2-7, with 14 bases that match TRBD2. The V and J ends lost 4 bases and 7 bases, in that order; junction bases with no gene match: 7. The V gene's germline CDR1 is SGDLS and CDR2 YYNGEE. The CDR3 contains 15 residues. The CDR3 DNA sequence: TGTGCCAGCAGCACGGGACTAGCGGGGGCCGGGGAGCAGTACTTC. Translation gives CASSTGLAGAGEQYF.

The chain recombines TRBV19 with TRBJ1-2; the D is unclear. Deletions cut 3 bases from V and 6 bases from J, with 11 bases between. Germline V gene sequence: CDR1 LNHDA, CDR2 SQIVND (reference sequence). The CDR3 covers 13 residues. CDR3 amino acids: CASSIWDEDGYTF. CDR3 nucleotide sequence: TGTGCCAGTAGTATTTGGGATGAGGATGGCTACACCTTC.